This passage covers 30 T cell receptor beta chains from one sample sequenced in a study of blood T cell repertoires in COVID-19. Assay: immunoSEQ multiplex PCR; the TCRdb copy retains only in-frame clones and omits some. This sample yields roughly 170,000 clones, of which 87% are seen a single time; around an eighth belongs to the top ten. The sequencing sample was made of peripheral blood. All receptors come from a woman aged 70-85 years with COVID-19, enrolled during active disease.

The genes are TRBV6-1 and TRBJ1-1; D possibly corresponds to TRBD1 (5 bases). Germline values: CDR1 MNHNS, CDR2 SASEGT. The CDR3 is 15 residues long. V lost 2 bases and J lost 0, with 10 bases in between. CDR3 DNA sequence: TGTGCCAGCAGTGAAATAGGGGTTGTGAACACTGAAGCTTTCTTT. It codes for CASSEIGVVNTEAFF.

The chain couples TRBV6-5 to TRBJ1-1, with TRBD1 identical over 8 bases. Germline-derived CDR1 and CDR2 are MNHEY and SVGAGI. V lost 9 bases to trimming and J lost 4 bases; unmatched junction nucleotides: 7. The CDR3 length is 13 residues. CDR3 bases: TGTGCCAGTCCAGGGGGCAGGGGCACTGAAGCTTTCTTT. Amino acid sequence: CASPGGRGTEAFF.

This clone was seen only once. The chain carries TRBV6-1 and TRBJ1-5, with D possibly being TRBD1 (6 bases). From germline, CDR1 is MNHNS and CDR2 SASEGT. CDR3 length: 15 amino acids. Trimming stripped 2 bases from V and 7 bases from J, with 15 bases between. The CDR3 spells CASSEKWTAGQPQHF. DNA for the CDR3: TGTGCCAGCAGTGAAAAGTGGACAGCAGGACAGCCCCAGCATTTT.

The chain links TRBV28 to TRBJ1-1; D gene ambiguous. Germline V gives CDR1 MDHEN, CDR2 SYDVKM. Trimming cost V 3 bases and J 7 bases, with 15 bases left between them. The CDR3 loop spans 14 amino acids. In nucleotides, the CDR3 is TGTGCCAGCAGTTTGGCAGCGGCACAGAGTGAAGCTTTCTTT. This translates into CASSLAAAQSEAFF.

The CDR3 nucleotides read TGTGCCAGCTCCGGGACAGTGGGTGAAAAACTGTTTTTT. Protein product: CASSGTVGEKLFF. The chain is built from TRBV5-4 and TRBJ1-4; 7 bases line up with TRBD1. The CDR3 contains 13 residues. CDR1 is SGHNT, CDR2 YYREEE, per germline (reference sequence). The J segment lost 7 bases and the V segment lost 7 bases, leaving 7 bases of the junction unmatched.

The V call is TRBV15, the J call TRBJ2-3, with D possibly matching TRBD2 (6 bases). Germline-derived CDR1 and CDR2 are LNHNV and YYDKDF (reference sequence). The V end lost 5 bases, the J end lost 2 bases, and 11 bases lay between the germline ends. The CDR3 covers 14 residues. CDR3 nucleotide sequence: TGTGCCACCAGCCAATCTAGCGACACAGATACGCAGTATTTT. It translates to CATSQSSDTDTQYF.

V is TRBV7-2 and J is TRBJ2-5; D is perhaps TRBD1 (5 bases). Trimming removed 5 bases from V and 2 bases from J, with 9 bases in between. Germline V gene lookup returns CDR1 SGHTA and CDR2 FQGNSA. The CDR3 loop spans 13 amino acids. Written as DNA, the CDR3 is TGTGCCAGCAGCCGAGACAGACAAGAGACCCAGTACTTC. This sequence encodes CASSRDRQETQYF.

V usage is TRBV19 and J usage is TRBJ1-2, with a possible D match to TRBD1 (5 bases). Trimming took off 2 bases at V and 8 bases at J, with 15 bases between the two ends. The length of the CDR3 is 14 residues. Germline CDR1 is LNHDA and CDR2 is SQIVND (reference sequence). The DNA of the CDR3 is TGTGCCAGTAGTATAAACTCACAGGATTGGGGCTACACCTTC. It yields the protein CASSINSQDWGYTF.

V usage is TRBV10-3 and J usage is TRBJ1-5; TRBD1 matches 9 bases. The CDR3 is 18 residues long. Germline trimming cut 5 bases from V and 0 bases from J; bases unmatched to any gene: 11. CDR1 and CDR2 from the germline V gene are ENHRY and SYGVKD. The CDR3 is CAISKTGGQGYSNQPQHF. CDR3 nucleotide sequence: TGTGCCATCAGTAAAACAGGCGGACAGGGGTATAGCAATCAGCCCCAGCATTTT.

This chain joins TRBV2 and TRBJ2-1, with D possibly TRBD2 on 6 matching bases. V gave up 4 bases and J gave up 2 bases, with 27 bases separating them. Germline CDR1 is SNHLY and CDR2 is FYNNEI. The CDR3 runs to 20 residues. CDR3 sequence reads: CASSAHKRVGIPAAYNEQFF. The CDR3 nucleotides read TGTGCCAGCAGTGCCCACAAGCGGGTCGGGATACCTGCTGCCTACAATGAGCAGTTCTTC.

The chain links TRBV2 to TRBJ1-4, with a tentative D call TRBD1 (5 bases). This CDR3 has 14 residues. Germline V lookup: CDR1 SNHLY, CDR2 FYNNEI. Trimming removed 5 bases from V and 8 bases from J, with 15 bases in between. CDR3 protein: CASSRQPTREKLFF. The CDR3 DNA sequence: TGTGCCAGCAGTAGACAGCCCACAAGGGAAAAACTGTTTTTT.

The CDR3 loop is CSAKLRYEQYF. CDR3 nucleotide sequence: TGCAGTGCTAAGCTAAGATACGAGCAGTACTTC. This sequence joins TRBV20-1 and TRBJ2-7; D remains ambiguous. In germline, CDR1 is DFQATT, CDR2 SNEGSKA (reference sequence). Trimming took off 4 bases at V and 4 bases at J, with 8 bases between the two ends. The length of the CDR3 is 11 residues.

The chain employs TRBV27 and TRBJ2-1; D might be TRBD2 (5 bases). Trimming cost V 5 bases and J 5 bases, with 13 bases left between them. CDR1 is MNHEY, CDR2 SMNVEV, per germline (reference sequence). The CDR3 is 14 amino acids. CDR3 coding DNA: TGTGCCAGCAGTCCTAGTGGACTGAACAATGAGCAGTTCTTC. Protein product: CASSPSGLNNEQFF.

The chain recombines TRBV28 with TRBJ2-5; tentative D call: TRBD1 (6 bases). V was pared by 6 bases and J by 6 bases, with 17 bases between. Per the germline V gene, CDR1 is MDHEN and CDR2 is SYDVKM. The CDR3 runs to 14 residues. CDR3: CASRRDKARKTQYF. The CDR3 bases are TGTGCCAGCAGACGGGACAAGGCTCGTAAGACCCAGTACTTC.

The DNA for the CDR3 is TGTGCCAGCAGCGCACCAAATCCGGGACAGGGGTCCGGGGAGCTGTTTTTT. Its protein product is CASSAPNPGQGSGELFF. The gene calls are TRBV9 and TRBJ2-2, with 10 positions matching TRBD1. V shed 3 bases and J 6 bases; nucleotides not matched to a gene: 11. CDR1 and CDR2 from the germline V gene are SGDLS and YYNGEE. The CDR3 covers 17 residues. The whole variable domain, filled in from reference TRBV9 and TRBJ2-2, reads DSGVTQTPKHLITATGQRVTLRCSPRSGDLSVYWYQQSLDQGLQFLIQYYNGEERAKGNILERFSAQQFPDLHSELNLSSLELGDSALYFCASSAPNPGQGSGELFFGEGSRLTVL.

The chain carries TRBV5-1 and TRBJ2-1, with D tentatively TRBD2 (6 bases). The V gene's germline CDR1 is SGHRS and CDR2 YFSETQ. Trimming removed 4 bases at V and 3 bases at J, with 17 bases between. The CDR3 consists of 16 residues. The CDR3 DNA follows: TGCGCCAGCAGCACCGGACTAAGGACGATCTACAATGAGCAGTTCTTC. Translation: CASSTGLRTIYNEQFF.

The J gene is TRBJ2-1, the V gene TRBV7-2; D is perhaps TRBD1 (6 bases). CDR1 and CDR2 (germline): SGHTA, FQGNSA. This CDR3 region has 14 residues. V was clipped by 4 bases and J by 3 bases, with 10 bases between them. Here the CDR3 DNA reads TGTGCCAGCAGCTCCACAGGGATCTACAATGAGCAGTTCTTC. This codes for CASSSTGIYNEQFF.

The chain links TRBV28 to TRBJ2-5; D is uncertain. This CDR3 contains 12 residues. Between the trimmed V and J ends, which lost 1 base and 5 bases, there was a span of 5 bases. Germline loops: CDR1 MDHEN, CDR2 SYDVKM. The chain's CDR3 is CASSLSSETQYF. CDR3 bases: TGTGCCAGCAGTTTATCGTCCGAGACCCAGTACTTC.

The chain has TRBV28 and TRBJ1-4; 9 bases are a match to TRBD1. J lost 5 bases, V lost 4 bases, and 8 bases had no gene match. CDR1 and CDR2 (germline): MDHEN, SYDVKM. This CDR3 region has 16 residues. Written as DNA, the CDR3 is TGTGCCAGCAGTTCTGGAGCGGGACAGGGAAATGAAAAACTGTTTTTT. Translating gives CASSSGAGQGNEKLFF.

The chain has TRBV24-1 and TRBJ2-3; a possible D gene is TRBD1 (6 bases). The ends were cut back, 1 base at V and 14 bases at J, with 18 bases in the middle. CDR1 is KGHDR, CDR2 SFDVKD, per germline. The CDR3 has 14 amino acids. In nucleotides, the CDR3 is TGTGCCACCAGTGATTTAGTTGAGGGGACACCGAGGTATTTT. It specifies CATSDLVEGTPRYF.

V and J are TRBV2 and TRBJ1-1; D is unclear. The V end was cut by 9 bases, the J end by 12 bases, with 17 bases between. Germline assignment: CDR1 SNHLY and CDR2 FYNNEI. The CDR3 totals 11 residues. CDR3: CASRREWWSFF. The DNA of the CDR3 is TGTGCCAGTCGGAGAGAGTGGTGGTCTTTCTTT.

The gene calls are TRBV12-3 or TRBV12-4 and TRBJ1-3; D gene ambiguous. Between the trimmed V and J ends, which lost 3 bases and 8 bases, there was a span of 11 bases. The CDR3 length is 13 residues. The CDR3 coding sequence is TGTGCCAGCAGTTTGATCGCGCAGGACACCATATATTTT. Its protein product is CASSLIAQDTIYF.

J is TRBJ1-2 and V is TRBV30, with D unclear. Trimming left V 5 bases short and J 0 bases short, with 7 bases between. Germline lookup yields CDR1 GTSNPN and CDR2 SVGIG (reference sequence). The CDR3 runs to 12 residues. The CDR3 DNA follows: TGTGCCTGGGACACAGCTAACTATGGCTACACCTTC. It encodes CAWDTANYGYTF.

This chain uses TRBV7-9 with TRBJ1-6, with no clear D. Germline assignment: CDR1 SEHNR and CDR2 FQNEAQ (reference sequence). The CDR3 extends over 13 amino acids. Between the trimmed V and J ends, which lost 3 bases and 11 bases, there was a span of 11 bases. CDR3 protein: CASSFVAETPLHF. DNA for the CDR3: TGTGCCAGCAGCTTTGTCGCAGAAACACCCCTCCACTTT.

The genes are TRBV7-2 and TRBJ2-3, with D uncertain. V was cut by 2 bases and J by 3 bases, with 9 bases left in between. The CDR3 extends over 14 amino acids. CDR1 is SGHTA, CDR2 FQGNSA, per germline. The CDR3 here is CASSLLSQTDTQYF. CDR3 sequence (DNA): TGTGCCAGCAGCTTACTTTCGCAGACAGATACGCAGTATTTT.

This clone appeared a single time. This sequence joins TRBV4-2 and TRBJ2-7; TRBD2 might be the D (5 bases). The V gene lost 4 bases and the J gene lost 0 bases, with 10 bases spanning the gap. The CDR3 length is 14 residues. CDR1 LGHNA and CDR2 YNFKEQ come from the germline V gene. The CDR3 loop is CASSPRERSYEQYF. Written as DNA, the CDR3 is TGTGCCAGCAGCCCCCGGGAACGCTCCTACGAGCAGTACTTC.

The rearrangement uses TRBV19 and TRBJ1-5; 8 bases map to TRBD1. The CDR3 sequence is 13 residues long. Germline-derived CDR1 and CDR2 are LNHDA and SQIVND (reference sequence). V gave up 7 bases and J gave up 7 bases; unmatched junction bases: 6. The DNA of the CDR3 is TGTGCCAGTACGACAGGGGTTTCCCAGCCCCAGCATTTT. Translation gives CASTTGVSQPQHF.

The genes are TRBV6-5 and TRBJ1-5; no firm D call. The CDR3 runs 14 residues. V was cut by 6 bases and J by 4 bases, with 13 bases left in between. CDR1 and CDR2 from the germline V gene are MNHEY and SVGAGI. CDR3 amino acids: CASSGTGFNQPQHF. CDR3 in DNA: TGTGCCAGCAGCGGAACGGGGTTTAATCAGCCCCAGCATTTT.

This clone occurred a few times. CDR3 sequence (DNA): TGTGCCAGTACCGCGGGGACAGGTGCGTTTACTGAAGCTTTCTTT. This codes for CASTAGTGAFTEAFF. J is TRBJ1-1 and V is TRBV19, with 8 bases lining up with TRBD1. Germline lookup yields CDR1 LNHDA and CDR2 SQIVND (reference sequence). This CDR3 is 15 amino acids long. Trimming cost V 7 bases and J 5 bases; bases outside gene matches: 12.

A single count supports this clone. The chain links TRBV9 to TRBJ1-6, with a possible D match to TRBD1 (5 bases). CDR1 is SGDLS, CDR2 YYNGEE, per germline. Trimming stripped 3 bases from V and 7 bases from J, with 8 bases between. This CDR3 contains 13 residues. The CDR3 DNA is TGTGCCAGCAGCGAGACAGCAAATTCACCCCTCCACTTT. As protein: CASSETANSPLHF.